This T cell receptor beta chain was profiled in a study of T cell clusters in autoimmune cytopenias. One tube held mixed TRB-A and TRB-B primer pools for touch-down PCR. TCRdb reworked the multiplex PCR reads into one entry per CDR3 protein, no DNA. The sample shows about 5,100 distinct CDR3 sequences, and around a third sits with its ten largest clones. Study findings and constraints: TRB repertoire shifts in secondary cytopenia and chronic lymphocytic leukemia mostly reflected lymphoma, not autoimmunity.

In the case of this clonotype: Its specificity is unknown.

Each sample's input was 200 to 250 ng genomic DNA, roughly 40,000 genome equivalents. The CDR3 loop spans 13 amino acids. This same sample was also part of a study on T cell repertoires in aging, cancer and after chemotherapy.

This clonotype originated in a human donor in good health. The material sequenced was peripheral blood. This chain connects TRBV12-3 or TRBV12-4 to TRBJ2-7; no DNA is available, so the TRBD2 call from TCRdb remains unchecked. CDR3 sequence reads: CASSVGLAEEQYF.